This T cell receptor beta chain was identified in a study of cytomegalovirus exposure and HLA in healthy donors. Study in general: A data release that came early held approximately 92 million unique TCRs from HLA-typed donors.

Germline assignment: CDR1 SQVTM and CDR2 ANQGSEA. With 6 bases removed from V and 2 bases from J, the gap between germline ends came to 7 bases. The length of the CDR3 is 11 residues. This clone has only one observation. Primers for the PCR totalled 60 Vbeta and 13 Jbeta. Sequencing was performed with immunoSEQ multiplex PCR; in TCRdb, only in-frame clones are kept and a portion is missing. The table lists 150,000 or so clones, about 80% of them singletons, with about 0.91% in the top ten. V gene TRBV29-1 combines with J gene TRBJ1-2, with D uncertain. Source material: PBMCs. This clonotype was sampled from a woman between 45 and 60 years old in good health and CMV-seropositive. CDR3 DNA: TGCAGCGTCGGAGAAAACTATGGCTACACCTTC. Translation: CSVGENYGYTF.